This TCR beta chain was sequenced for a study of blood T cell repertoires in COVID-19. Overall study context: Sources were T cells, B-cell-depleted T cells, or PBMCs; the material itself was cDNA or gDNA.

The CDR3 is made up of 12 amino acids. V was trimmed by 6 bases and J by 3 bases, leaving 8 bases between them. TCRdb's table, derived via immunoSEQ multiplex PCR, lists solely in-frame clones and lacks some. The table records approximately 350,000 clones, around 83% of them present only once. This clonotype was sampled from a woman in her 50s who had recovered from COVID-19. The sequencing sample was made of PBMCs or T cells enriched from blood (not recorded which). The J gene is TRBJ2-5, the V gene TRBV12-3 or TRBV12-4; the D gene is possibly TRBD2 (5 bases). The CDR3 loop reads CASSPGEETQYF. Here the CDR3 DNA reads TGTGCCAGCAGCCCCGGGGAAGAGACCCAGTACTTC.